The next 20 T cell receptor beta chains were all read from a single sample in a study of T cell repertoires in cytomegalovirus infection. No antigen is known for these receptors. TCRdb fed the reads into MiXCR, producing one record per CDR3 protein. The sample has a few hundred thousand distinct CDR3 sequences, less than 25% seen once. The source material was cultured PBMCs, sampled from culture after CMV antigen stimulation. The receptors here all came from a human donor in good health (CMV status not recorded). Some clones in this sample may be carry-over from other donors' samples.

The chain links TRBV11-2 to TRBJ2-1; 8 bases agree with TRBD2. CDR1 is SGHAT, CDR2 FQNNGV, per germline. The trim removed 2 bases at V and 4 bases at J, leaving 7 bases unmatched. This CDR3 is built from 16 residues. CDR3 DNA: TGTGCCAGCAGCTTACCCCCAGCGGGGGTATACAATGAGCAGTTCTTC. Encoded protein: CASSLPPAGVYNEQFF.

This clonotype was seen more than once but under ten times. The chain links TRBV5-4 to TRBJ2-7; 7 nucleotides line up with TRBD2. J gave up 2 bases and V 0 bases, and 8 bases lay outside the gene matches. Germline V gene lookup returns CDR1 SGHNT and CDR2 YYREEE (reference sequence). The CDR3 runs 16 residues. In nucleotides, the CDR3 is TGTGCCAGCAGCTTGGCCGGGGGGAGAACGACCTACGAGCAGTACTTC. This encodes CASSLAGGRTTYEQYF. Together with reference TRBV5-4 and TRBJ2-7, the CDR3 gives the full variable domain: ETGVTQSPTHLIKTRGQQVTLRCSSQSGHNTVSWYQQALGQGPQFIFQYYREEENGRGNFPPRFSGLQFPNYSSELNVNALELDDSALYLCASSLAGGRTTYEQYFGPGTRLTVT.

There are a few counts of this clonotype. V and J are TRBV12-3 or TRBV12-4 and TRBJ1-5; D not resolved. V dropped 3 bases and J dropped 1 base, with 7 bases sitting between them. The CDR3 consists of 14 residues. CDR3 coding DNA: TGTGCCAGCAGTTTTGGGGAGAGCAATCAGCCCCAGCATTTT. Residues: CASSFGESNQPQHF.

In its sample, this clonotype was seen a few times. This chain joins TRBV7-6 and TRBJ2-7, with D perhaps given as TRBD1 or TRBD2 (5 bases each). V was cut by 1 base and J by 3 bases, with 16 bases left in between. The CDR3 extends over 16 amino acids. Germline V gives CDR1 SGHVS, CDR2 FNYEAQ. CDR3 in DNA: TGTGCCAGCAGCTTAGGTGGGAGTGGGGGAAACTACGAGCAGTACTTC. Its protein product is CASSLGGSGGNYEQYF.

The chain recombines TRBV5-1 with TRBJ2-5, with D possibly TRBD2 on 5 matching bases. Germline CDR1 and CDR2: SGHRS and YFSETQ. This CDR3 has 14 residues. Trimming shortened V by 0 bases and J by 4 bases, and 10 bases separated the two germline ends. The CDR3 spells CASSLGTTRETQYF. CDR3 DNA: TGCGCCAGCAGCTTGGGTACTACTAGAGAGACCCAGTACTTC.

J is TRBJ2-1 and V is TRBV30; 8 bases line up with TRBD2. Looked up from germline, CDR1 is GTSNPN and CDR2 is SVGIG (reference sequence). The CDR3 is 17 residues long. Trimming removed 1 base from V and 4 bases from J; junction bases left unmatched: 12. The CDR3 protein is CAWSEDLAGGHYNEQFF. The CDR3 region has the DNA TGTGCCTGGAGTGAAGACCTAGCGGGCGGGCATTACAATGAGCAGTTCTTC.

This clonotype is labeled as medium-sized. At one of its ends the junction is not consistent with the germline gene, which may arise from a read error. V is TRBV7-7 and J is TRBJ2-5, with D possibly matching TRBD2 (5 bases). The CDR3 is made up of 13 amino acids. CDR1 is SSHAT and CDR2 is FNYEAQ in the germline V gene (reference sequence). This chain's CDR3 is CASSQDRGETQYF. The DNA for the CDR3 is TGTGCTAGCAGCCAGGACCGCGGGGAGACCCAGTACTTC.

This clonotype was seen repeatedly, ten times or more. The V and J genes are TRBV7-2 and TRBJ1-1; D is uncertain. V shed 5 bases and J shed 2 bases, with 6 bases lying between them. Germline CDR1 reads SGHTA; CDR2 reads FQGNSA. This CDR3 contains 12 residues. CDR3 coding DNA: TGTGCCAGCAGCCCGCAAAACACTGAAGCTTTCTTT. Its protein product is CASSPQNTEAFF.

This clonotype was counted between two and nine times. The genes are TRBV7-8 and TRBJ1-5; TRBD1 is a possible D gene (5 bases). The germline gives CDR1 SGHVS, CDR2 FQNEAQ. CDR3 length: 18 amino acids. The V gene lost 4 bases and the J gene lost 2 bases, with 21 bases spanning the gap. CDR3 DNA sequence: TGTGCCAGCAGCTCCACGGGGGGAGGGTATGGTGGCAATCAGCCCCAGCATTTT. It specifies CASSSTGGGYGGNQPQHF.

This clonotype turned up a few times. The V call is TRBV6-2 or TRBV6-3, the J call TRBJ1-2; D not certain. There are 14 residues in the CDR3. V lost 0 bases and J 8 bases, leaving 13 bases between the germline ends. CDR1 is MNHEY and CDR2 is SVGEGT in the germline V gene. The CDR3 sequence is CASSYSAFTRGYTF. DNA of the CDR3: TGTGCCAGCAGTTACTCGGCATTTACGCGCGGCTACACCTTC.

The table lists this clonotype with many counts. The chain has TRBV7-2 and TRBJ2-5; TRBD2 matches at 7 bases. Losses at the gene ends were 3 bases for V and 5 bases for J; bases not matched to a gene: 9. CDR1 and CDR2 (germline): SGHTA, FQGNSA. The CDR3 consists of 15 residues. CDR3 sequence reads: CASSFLPGGRETQYF. As DNA, the CDR3 is TGTGCCAGCAGCTTTCTTCCGGGGGGACGGGAGACCCAGTACTTC. The complete variable domain, with remaining parts taken from reference TRBV7-2 and TRBJ2-5, reads GAGVSQSPSNKVTEKGKDVELRCDPISGHTALYWYRQSLGQGLEFLIYFQGNSAPDKSGLPSDRFSAERTGGSVSTLTIQRTQQEDSAVYLCASSFLPGGRETQYFGPGTRLLVL.

At least ten counts were recorded for this clonotype. The chain has TRBV20-1 and TRBJ2-3, with 13 nucleotides matching TRBD2. This CDR3 spans 15 amino acids. The trim removed 6 bases at V and 4 bases at J, leaving 7 bases unmatched. Germline V lookup: CDR1 DFQATT, CDR2 SNEGSKA (reference sequence). DNA for the CDR3: TGCAGTGCACCCGGGACTAGCGGGAATTCAGATACGCAGTATTTT. Protein product: CSAPGTSGNSDTQYF.

The rearrangement joins TRBV5-6 to TRBJ2-7; 10 bases are shared with TRBD2. The V and J ends lost 4 bases and 1 base, in that order; junction bases with no gene match: 5. Germline CDR1 and CDR2: SGHDT and YYEEEE. The CDR3 contains 15 residues. This chain's CDR3 is CASSRVAGGSYEQYF. The CDR3, as DNA: TGTGCCAGCAGCCGGGTAGCGGGAGGTTCCTACGAGCAGTACTTC.

There are many counts of this clonotype. The rearrangement joins TRBV7-8 to TRBJ1-5; tentative D call: TRBD1 (5 bases). Germline V gene lookup returns CDR1 SGHVS and CDR2 FQNEAQ. V was pared by 0 bases and J by 4 bases, with 10 bases between. CDR3 length: 15 residues. The CDR3 DNA is TGTGCCAGCAGCTTAGCGAGGGCAGGGAATCAGCCCCAGCATTTT. It encodes CASSLARAGNQPQHF.

As regards this clonotype: Mismatch with germline at one junction end may stem from a read error. The rearrangement uses TRBV28 and TRBJ2-3; D tentatively reads TRBD1 or TRBD2 (6 bases each). Germline V gene sequence: CDR1 MDHEN, CDR2 SYDVKM. This CDR3 is 15 amino acids long. For the CDR3, the DNA is TGTGCCAGCAGTTTAACGCGGGAACGGACAGATGCGCAGTATTTT. Translating it yields CASSLTRERTDAQYF.

This clonotype was counted at least ten times. This chain uses TRBV7-2 with TRBJ2-6; no definite D call. With 1 base removed from V and 4 bases from J, the gap between germline ends came to 11 bases. CDR1 is SGHTA and CDR2 is FQGNSA in the germline V gene. The CDR3 extends over 16 amino acids. Written as DNA, the CDR3 is TGTGCCAGCAGCTTAGTGGGTGGGCCAGGGGCCAACGTCCTGACTTTC. Translation gives CASSLVGGPGANVLTF.

This clonotype has ten or more counts. This chain joins TRBV7-8 and TRBJ2-7; 8 nucleotides line up with TRBD2. V lost 5 bases to trimming and J lost 3 bases; unmatched junction nucleotides: 6. CDR3 length: 14 residues. From germline, CDR1 is SGHVS and CDR2 FQNEAQ. The CDR3, as DNA: TGTGCCAGCAGCCACCGGACTAGCCGCTACGAGCAGTACGTC. It encodes CASSHRTSRYEQYV.

This chain links TRBV19 with TRBJ2-1; D not certain. Germline values: CDR1 LNHDA, CDR2 SQIVND (reference sequence). The CDR3 extends over 13 amino acids. V was trimmed by 7 bases and J by 4 bases, leaving 11 bases between them. CDR3 DNA: TGTGCCAGTAACTCGGACCAATACAATGAGCAGTTCTTC. It is translated as CASNSDQYNEQFF.

Ten or more counts support this clonotype. This rearrangement joins TRBV11-2 to TRBJ2-5, with 12 positions matching TRBD2. This CDR3 comprises 15 residues. CDR1 SGHAT and CDR2 FQNNGV come from the germline V gene. V shed 3 bases and J 4 bases; nucleotides not matched to a gene: 3. The CDR3 loop reads CASSLTSGRSETQYF. The CDR3 DNA reads as TGTGCCAGCAGCTTGACTAGCGGGAGATCAGAGACCCAGTACTTC.

In this sample, this clonotype turned up a few times. The V and J genes are TRBV27 and TRBJ2-1; unclear D gene. Per germline, CDR1 MNHEY and CDR2 SMNVEV (reference sequence). V shed 2 bases and J shed 5 bases, with 13 bases lying between them. The CDR3 covers 15 residues. The CDR3 spells CASSLRPDSNNEQFF. DNA of the CDR3: TGTGCCAGCAGTTTAAGGCCAGATAGTAACAATGAGCAGTTCTTC.